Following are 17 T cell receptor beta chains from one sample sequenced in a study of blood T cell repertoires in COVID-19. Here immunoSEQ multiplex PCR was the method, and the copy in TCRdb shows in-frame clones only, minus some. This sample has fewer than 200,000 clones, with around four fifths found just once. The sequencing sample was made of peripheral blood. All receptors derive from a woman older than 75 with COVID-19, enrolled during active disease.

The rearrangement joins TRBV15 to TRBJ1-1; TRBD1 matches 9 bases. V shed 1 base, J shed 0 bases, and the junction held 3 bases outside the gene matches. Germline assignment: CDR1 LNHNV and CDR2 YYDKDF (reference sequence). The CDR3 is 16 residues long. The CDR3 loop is CATSRGTGVMNTEAFF. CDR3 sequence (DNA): TGTGCCACCAGCAGAGGGACAGGGGTCATGAACACTGAAGCTTTCTTT.

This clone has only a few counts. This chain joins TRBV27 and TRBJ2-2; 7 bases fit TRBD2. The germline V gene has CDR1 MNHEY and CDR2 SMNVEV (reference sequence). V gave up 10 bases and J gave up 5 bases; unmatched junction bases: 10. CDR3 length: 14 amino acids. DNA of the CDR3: TGTGCCACCCGGTGGGGGAGGGATACCGGGGAGCTGTTTTTT. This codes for CATRWGRDTGELFF.

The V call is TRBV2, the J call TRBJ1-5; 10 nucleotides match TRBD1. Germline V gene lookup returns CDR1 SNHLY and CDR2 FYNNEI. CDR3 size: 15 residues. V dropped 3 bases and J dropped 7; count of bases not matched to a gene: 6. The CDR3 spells CASSDDRGLLQPQHF. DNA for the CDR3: TGTGCCAGCAGTGACGACAGGGGGCTCTTACAGCCCCAGCATTTT.

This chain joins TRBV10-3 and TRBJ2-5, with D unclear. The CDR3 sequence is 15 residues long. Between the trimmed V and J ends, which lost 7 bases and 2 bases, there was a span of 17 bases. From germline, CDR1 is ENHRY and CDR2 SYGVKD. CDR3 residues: CAIKEKDWPQETQYF. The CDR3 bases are TGTGCCATCAAAGAAAAAGACTGGCCGCAAGAGACCCAGTACTTC.

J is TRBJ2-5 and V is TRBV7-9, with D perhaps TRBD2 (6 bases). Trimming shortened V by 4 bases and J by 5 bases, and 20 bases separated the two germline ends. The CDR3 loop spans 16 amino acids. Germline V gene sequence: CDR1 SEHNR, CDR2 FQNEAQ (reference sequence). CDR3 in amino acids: CASSSSGAGGAETQYF. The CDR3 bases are TGTGCCAGCAGCTCCTCGGGTGCGGGCGGGGCGGAGACCCAGTACTTC.

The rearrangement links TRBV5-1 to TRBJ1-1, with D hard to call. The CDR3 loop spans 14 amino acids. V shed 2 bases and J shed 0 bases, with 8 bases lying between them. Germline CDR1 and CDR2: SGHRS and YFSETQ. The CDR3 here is CASSFGNMNTEAFF. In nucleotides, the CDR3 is TGCGCCAGCAGCTTCGGGAATATGAACACTGAAGCTTTCTTT. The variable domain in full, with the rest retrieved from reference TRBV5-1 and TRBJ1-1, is KAGVTQTPRYLIKTRGQQVTLSCSPISGHRSVSWYQQTPGQGLQFLFEYFSETQRNKGNFPGRFSGRQFSNSRSEMNVSTLELGDSALYLCASSFGNMNTEAFFGQGTRLTVV.

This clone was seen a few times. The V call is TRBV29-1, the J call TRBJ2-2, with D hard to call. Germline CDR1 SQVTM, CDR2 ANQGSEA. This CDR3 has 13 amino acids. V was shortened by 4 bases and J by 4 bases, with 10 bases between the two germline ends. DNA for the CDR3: TGCAGCGTTGGAGCTCCTCGCACCGGGGAGCTGTTTTTT. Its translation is CSVGAPRTGELFF.

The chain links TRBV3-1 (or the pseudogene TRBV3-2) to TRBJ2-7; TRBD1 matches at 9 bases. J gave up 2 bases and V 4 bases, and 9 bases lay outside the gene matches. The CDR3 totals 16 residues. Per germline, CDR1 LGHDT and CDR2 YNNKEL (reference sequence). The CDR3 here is CASSRVTGQGTYEQYF. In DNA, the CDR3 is TGTGCCAGCAGCCGAGTAACCGGACAGGGGACCTACGAGCAGTACTTC.

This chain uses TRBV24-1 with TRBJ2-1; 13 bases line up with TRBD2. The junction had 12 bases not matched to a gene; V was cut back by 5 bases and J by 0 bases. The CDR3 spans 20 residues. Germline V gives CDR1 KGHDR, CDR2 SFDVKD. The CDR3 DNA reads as TGTGCCACCAGTGGTGCCCCCGGGACTAGCGGGGTAAGCTCCTACAATGAGCAGTTCTTC. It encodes CATSGAPGTSGVSSYNEQFF.

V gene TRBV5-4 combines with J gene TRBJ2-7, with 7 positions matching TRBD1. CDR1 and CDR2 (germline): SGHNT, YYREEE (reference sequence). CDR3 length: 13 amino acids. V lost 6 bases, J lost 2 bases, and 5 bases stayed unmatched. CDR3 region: CASTRQGTYEQYF. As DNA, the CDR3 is TGTGCCAGCACCCGACAGGGAACCTACGAGCAGTACTTC.

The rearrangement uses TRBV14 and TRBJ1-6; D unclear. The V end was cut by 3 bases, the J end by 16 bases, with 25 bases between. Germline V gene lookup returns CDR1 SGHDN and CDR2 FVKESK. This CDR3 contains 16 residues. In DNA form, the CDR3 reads TGTGCCAGCAGCCATCGAGGGAGTTTTTTCACCCCTCCGCTCCACTTT. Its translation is CASSHRGSFFTPPLHF.

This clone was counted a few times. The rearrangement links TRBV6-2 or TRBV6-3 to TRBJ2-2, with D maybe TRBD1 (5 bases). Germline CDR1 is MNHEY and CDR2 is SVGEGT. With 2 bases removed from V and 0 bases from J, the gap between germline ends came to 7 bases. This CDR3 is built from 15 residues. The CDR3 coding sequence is TGTGCCAGCAGTTACGTGACAGCGAACACCGGGGAGCTGTTTTTT. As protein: CASSYVTANTGELFF.

CDR3 region: CASRGRPGYEKLFF. The CDR3, as DNA: TGTGCCAGCAGAGGAAGGCCGGGGTATGAAAAACTGTTTTTT. The rearrangement links TRBV6-5 to TRBJ1-4; no reliable D call. CDR3 length: 14 amino acids. Germline V CDR1 and CDR2: MNHEY, SVGAGI. Trimming took 6 bases from V and 6 from J, leaving 14 bases between them.

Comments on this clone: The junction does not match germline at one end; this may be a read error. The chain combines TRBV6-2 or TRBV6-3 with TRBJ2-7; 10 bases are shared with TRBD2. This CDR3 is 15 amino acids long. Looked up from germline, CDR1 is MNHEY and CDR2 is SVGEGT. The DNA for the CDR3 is TGTGCCAGCAGCTACTCCCCTAGCGGGAGCTACGAGCAGTACTTC. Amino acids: CASSYSPSGSYEQYF.

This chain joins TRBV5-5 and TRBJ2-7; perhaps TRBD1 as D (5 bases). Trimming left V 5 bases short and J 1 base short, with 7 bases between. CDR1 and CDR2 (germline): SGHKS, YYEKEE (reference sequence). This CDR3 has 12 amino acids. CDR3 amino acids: CASRRQSYEQYF. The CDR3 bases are TGTGCCAGCAGACGACAGTCCTACGAGCAGTACTTC.

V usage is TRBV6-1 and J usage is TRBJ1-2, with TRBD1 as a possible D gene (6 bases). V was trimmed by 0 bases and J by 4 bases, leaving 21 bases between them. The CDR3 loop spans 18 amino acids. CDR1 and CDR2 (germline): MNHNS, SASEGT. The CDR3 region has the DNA TGTGCCAGCAGTGAAGCGCCCTACACCAAAGGACAGCTCTATGGCTACACCTTC. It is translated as CASSEAPYTKGQLYGYTF.

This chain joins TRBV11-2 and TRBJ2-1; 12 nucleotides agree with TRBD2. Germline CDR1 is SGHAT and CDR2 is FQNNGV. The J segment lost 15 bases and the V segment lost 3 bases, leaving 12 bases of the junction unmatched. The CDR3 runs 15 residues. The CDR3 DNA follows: TGTGCCAGCAGCTTGTCGGGACTAGCGGGCGGGCGCCCGTTCTTC. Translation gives CASSLSGLAGGRPFF.